This T cell receptor beta chain was identified during a study of blood T cell repertoires in COVID-19 (dated by TCRdb to 2020 to 2021). About the investigation overall: Recovered participants in ImmuneRACE Cohort 3 were defined by two consecutive negative NP/OP PCR tests, clearance by a healthcare professional, or resolution of symptoms. Samples from collaborators originated in the United States, Italy and Spain and spanned both the acute and convalescent phases of COVID-19. Sample metadata almost always included a de-identified subject ID, COVID-19 status, age in years and sex. Where available, HLA class I and class II types were obtained from metadata supplied by the sample provider rather than from assay-based typing. A freely available public database, intended as a resource for researchers studying the immune response to SARS-CoV-2, is where the repertoires were released. Deeply sampled blood TCRbeta repertoires from subjects exposed to, actively infected with, or recovered from COVID-19 were included in the dataset. The prospective study material was composed of cDNA or gDNA derived from T cells, B-cell-depleted T cells, or PBMCs. The samples were drawn from the first 160 participants of the ongoing ImmuneRACE study and from 1,254 subjects provided by 6 global collaborators. Overall results and qualifications from the work: How much clinical and demographic metadata was included differed by source and by participant, and the metadata was provided uncurated.

As for this clone: There is no known antigen for this receptor. No clone much larger than this one lies a single base away; base qualities are absent.

TCRbeta CDR3 regions were amplified from genomic DNA by means of the immunoSEQ Assay, a bias-controlled multiplex PCR. In the paper's pipeline: The number of nucleated cells in each sample was estimated by amplification of reference gene primers within the assay. Sequence reads were collapsed and filtered to measure the absolute abundance of every unique TCRbeta CDR3 rearrangement. For each sample, productive Simpson clonality was calculated as the square root of Simpson's diversity index over productive rearrangements. What TCRdb holds here is the immuneACCESS table cut down to in-frame rearrangements. Part of the clones is not present; checked against another copy, under half of the missing clones reflect an unresolved V gene, and the others are unexplained. Clone size and V and J calls were adopted from that table, with D and trimming inferred from the DNA. This sample holds roughly 150,000 clones; approximately 80% were observed only once. The ten largest clones capture roughly 3.9% of the sample.

Participants in the prospective study were enrolled through a virtual design, were aged roughly 18 to 90 years, and lived in roughly 25 United States geographic areas. In the prospective study, cohorts were assigned on the basis of participant-reported clinical history obtained from a screening survey and a study questionnaire. In the prospective study, whole blood, serum and a nasopharyngeal or oropharyngeal swab were collected from each participant by mobile phlebotomists. Prospective study participants could optionally give additional blood draws and questionnaires over a 2-month period. Prospective study blood samples were shipped either frozen or at room temperature before DNA extraction. The CDR3 sequence holds 14 residues, the cysteine and phenylalanine included. Only the CDR3 DNA stays, 42 bases, in frame from base 1. The junction shows trimming of 3 bases on V and 7 bases on J, plus 11 bases between the germline ends. According to the germline V gene (reference sequence), CDR1 reads SGHNT and CDR2 reads YYREEE.

The rearranged segments are TRBV5-4 and TRBJ1-6; matching of 6 bases hints at TRBD1 as the D gene. This receptor was obtained from a man between 45 and 60 years old in a cohort exposed to, infected with or recovered from COVID-19 (not recorded which). The sample taken for sequencing was PBMCs or T cells enriched from blood (not recorded which). CDR3 loop: CASSSGQINSPLHF. Here is the DNA: TGTGCCAGCAGCTCAGGACAGATCAATTCACCCCTCCACTTT.